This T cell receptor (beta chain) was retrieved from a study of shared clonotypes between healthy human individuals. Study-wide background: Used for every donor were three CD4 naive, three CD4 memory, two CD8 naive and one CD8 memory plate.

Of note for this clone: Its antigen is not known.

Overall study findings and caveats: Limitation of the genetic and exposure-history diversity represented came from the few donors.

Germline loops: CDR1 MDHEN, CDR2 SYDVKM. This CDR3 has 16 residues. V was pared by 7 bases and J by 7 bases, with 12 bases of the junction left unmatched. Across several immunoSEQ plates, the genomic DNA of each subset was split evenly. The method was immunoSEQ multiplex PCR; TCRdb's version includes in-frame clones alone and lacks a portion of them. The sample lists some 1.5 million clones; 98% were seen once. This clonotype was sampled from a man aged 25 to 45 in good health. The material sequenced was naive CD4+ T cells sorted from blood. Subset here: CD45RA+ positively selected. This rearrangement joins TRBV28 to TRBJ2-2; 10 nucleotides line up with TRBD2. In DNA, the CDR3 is TGTGCCAGCATATGGACTAGCGGAGGAACAGGCGGGGAGCTGTTTTTT. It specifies CASIWTSGGTGGELFF.